The clone carrying this T cell receptor (beta chain) appeared many times. Amplification yielded TCR beta CDR3 regions, with RNA transcripts as the source. TCR CDR3 regions were first amplified by RT-PCR with HTBI primers. TCRdb called the multiplex PCR reads again in MiXCR, with one record for every CDR3 protein. The sample has fewer than 300,000 distinct CDR3 sequences, 15% seen once. V lost 3 bases to trimming and J lost 4 bases, with 11 bases between them. This CDR3 is 14 amino acids long. The germline gives CDR1 SNHLY, CDR2 FYNNEI. The hyperthyroidism patients had all been newly diagnosed, and their disease duration was under 2 months. Their ages ranged from 18 to 65 years. Patients having uncontrolled infection, another autoimmune disease, pregnancy or lactation were not included. This blood was taken when hyperthyroidism was first diagnosed, before any ophthalmopathy symptoms existed. These data come from a study of T cells in Graves' hyperthyroidism and ophthalmopathy.

The receptor was isolated from a woman aged 45-59 years with Graves' hyperthyroidism that later progressed to Graves' ophthalmopathy. The chain couples TRBV2 to TRBJ2-3, with D possibly called TRBD1 or TRBD2 (6 bases each). The sequenced sample consisted of blood. The CDR3 region is CASSDVGGPDTQYF. As DNA, the CDR3 is TGTGCCAGCAGTGATGTTGGGGGGCCAGATACGCAGTATTTT.